These T cell receptor beta chains were read from a single sample in a study of blood T cell repertoires in COVID-19. Sequenced by immunoSEQ multiplex PCR; TCRdb stores in-frame clones only, minus some. Of over 450,000 clones in the sample, around nine tenths were seen once. Material: peripheral blood. The receptor source for this set is a woman between 50 and 59 years old with COVID-19, enrolled during active disease. Both conserved end residues are part of each CDR3. The D gene is left open where the match is weak. Rows give clone size only sometimes, using once, few, many, or a class for an expanded clone.

V gene: TRBV5-6; J gene: TRBJ1-5; D gene: NA; clone size: NA; CDR3 protein: CASSFGGWNQPQHF
V gene: TRBV7-9; J gene: TRBJ1-2; D gene: TRBD1; clone size: NA; CDR3 protein: CASSPGPDRGYGYTF
V gene: TRBV5-1; J gene: TRBJ2-6; D gene: NA; clone size: NA; CDR3 protein: CASSLNTISGVSRSGANVLTF
V gene: TRBV5-4; J gene: TRBJ2-3; D gene: TRBD2; clone size: NA; CDR3 protein: CASSRGRQLAGSDTQYF
V gene: TRBV6-5; J gene: TRBJ1-5; D gene: NA; clone size: NA; CDR3 protein: CASSTWNQPQHF
V gene: TRBV7-2; J gene: TRBJ1-5; D gene: NA; clone size: NA; CDR3 protein: CASSLEGFNQPQHF
V gene: TRBV11-2; J gene: TRBJ2-5; D gene: TRBD2; clone size: NA; CDR3 protein: CASSHRSGRGGFQETQYF
V gene: TRBV12-5; J gene: TRBJ2-2; D gene: NA; clone size: NA; CDR3 protein: CASGSGALGVNTGELFF
V gene: TRBV23-1; J gene: TRBJ1-1; D gene: TRBD1; clone size: NA; CDR3 protein: CATTGHRGKKAFF
V gene: TRBV5-1; J gene: TRBJ2-1; D gene: TRBD2; clone size: NA; CDR3 protein: CASSLASGGREQFF
V gene: TRBV10-2; J gene: TRBJ1-5; D gene: NA; clone size: once; CDR3 protein: CASGSPGNQPQHF
V gene: TRBV6-6; J gene: TRBJ1-1; D gene: NA; clone size: NA; CDR3 protein: CASSPRRVNTEAFF
V gene: TRBV7-2; J gene: TRBJ2-1; D gene: NA; clone size: NA; CDR3 protein: CASSLTRLEQFF
V gene: TRBV12-3/TRBV12-4; J gene: TRBJ1-1; D gene: NA; clone size: NA; CDR3 protein: CASSLATGTEAFF
V gene: TRBV19; J gene: TRBJ1-6; D gene: NA; clone size: NA; CDR3 protein: CASSRAVGAGAGDSPLHF
V gene: TRBV10-2; J gene: TRBJ1-4; D gene: TRBD1; clone size: few; CDR3 protein: CASSDRDREDEKLFF
V gene: TRBV7-9; J gene: TRBJ1-3; D gene: NA; clone size: NA; CDR3 protein: CASSAVKSGNTIYF
V gene: TRBV30; J gene: TRBJ1-5; D gene: NA; clone size: NA; CDR3 protein: CAWSGSGQPPQHF
V gene: TRBV7-9; J gene: TRBJ1-5; D gene: NA; clone size: NA; CDR3 protein: CASSSVQDANQPQHF
V gene: TRBV9; J gene: TRBJ2-7; D gene: NA; clone size: NA; CDR3 protein: CASSEISGAGLNEQYF